The 2 T cell receptor beta chains below were found in one sample sequenced in a study of cytotoxic CD8 clonotypes in ibrutinib-treated CLL. Libraries were prepared by immunoSEQ multiplex PCR; TCRdb keeps only in-frame clonotypes and omits some of them. This table holds about 140,000 clones, about 80% found once. Sequencing used PBMCs, obtained after 12 months of ibrutinib treatment. These receptors were collected from a human donor with chronic lymphocytic leukemia.

This rearrangement joins TRBV25-1 to TRBJ1-3; D uncertain. Germline lookup yields CDR1 MGHDK and CDR2 SYGVNS. The CDR3 consists of 12 residues. The germline V and J ends were trimmed by 5 bases and 8 bases, with 10 bases remaining between them. The CDR3 loop reads CASSRYRDTIYF. The CDR3 nucleotides read TGTGCCAGCAGTAGGTACCGGGACACCATATATTTT.

The rearrangement joins TRBV14 to TRBJ1-2, with 9 bases matching TRBD1. Per germline, CDR1 SGHDN and CDR2 FVKESK. V dropped 8 bases and J dropped 3; count of bases not matched to a gene: 13. This CDR3 is built from 16 residues. CDR3 in amino acids: CASSYQDRGRDYGYTF. CDR3 bases: TGTGCCAGCTCCTATCAGGACAGGGGCCGGGACTATGGCTACACCTTC. Based on the CDR3 plus reference TRBV14 and TRBJ1-2, the full variable domain is EAGVTQFPSHSVIEKGQTVTLRCDPISGHDNLYWYRRVMGKEIKFLLHFVKESKQDESGMPNNRFLAERTGGTYSTLKVQPAELEDSGVYFCASSYQDRGRDYGYTFGSGTRLTVV.